These T cell receptor beta chains were read from a single sample in a study of T cells after posttransplantation cyclophosphamide. This table comes from immunoSEQ multiplex PCR, and its TCRdb copy is limited to in-frame clones, with some not included. Of around 18,000 clones listed, approximately 82% are singletons. The sequencing sample was made of memory CD4+ T cells sorted from blood. The receptors stem from a man aged 25 to 40 in good health and a related stem cell transplant donor. CDR3s include the opening cysteine and the closing phenylalanine or tryptophan. D genes are given only for firm matches. Size values are once, few and many counts, or a class for expanded clones, and some rows have none.

. TRBJ2-7 TRBV7-2 . TGTGCCAGCAGCTCCTACAGGGCGTACGAGCAGTACTTC CASSSYRAYEQYF
. TRBJ2-7 TRBV5-5 once TGTGCCAGCAGCTTGACGGGTGCCTACGAGCAGTACTTC CASSLTGAYEQYF
. TRBJ1-6 TRBV19 . TGTGCCAGTACAGGGGCTATAGGTAATTCACCCCTCCACTTT CASTGAIGNSPLHF
. TRBJ2-3 TRBV5-4 . TGTGCCAGCAGCTCCGGGGGAAACACAGATACGCAGTATTTT CASSSGGNTDTQYF
TRBD1 TRBJ2-5 TRBV7-6 . TGTGCCAGCAGCTTAGGGACAGGCCAGGGAGAGACCCAGTACTTC CASSLGTGQGETQYF
. TRBJ2-2 TRBV5-4 . TGTGCCAGCAGCTTAGCGGGCTCCGCCGGGGAGCTGTTTTTT CASSLAGSAGELFF
TRBD1 TRBJ1-2 TRBV7-2 . TGTGCCAGCAGACAACCGGGACAGGGTAATGGCTACACCTTC CASRQPGQGNGYTF
TRBD2 TRBJ2-1 TRBV7-2 . TGTGCCAGCAGCCCGCAAGGTTTGCGGGGGGGCAGGTACAATGAGCAGTTCTTC CASSPQGLRGGRYNEQFF
TRBD1 TRBJ1-5 TRBV15 . TGTGCCACCAGCAGAGATGGGACAGGGAAGTTGGCCCAGCATTTT CATSRDGTGKLAQHF
TRBD1 TRBJ1-2 TRBV27 . TGTGCCAGCAGTTTACCAGGGGGCTATGGCTACACCTTC CASSLPGGYGYTF
TRBD1 TRBJ2-7 TRBV2 . TGTGCCAGCAGAATTCGACAGGGGAACTACGAGCAGTACTTC CASRIRQGNYEQYF
. TRBJ2-7 TRBV2 few TGTGCCAGCAGTGACAGTCCTGCTACGGGGGAGCAGTACTTC CASSDSPATGEQYF
TRBD1 TRBJ2-7 TRBV7-9 . TGTGCCAGCAGCTTAGGAGGGGACAGGCTAATCTACGAGCAGTACTTC CASSLGGDRLIYEQYF
. TRBJ1-6 TRBV27 . TGTGCCAGCAGTTTGGACTTTTCTAGCTCCTATAATTCACCCCTCCACTTT CASSLDFSSSYNSPLHF
TRBD1 TRBJ2-6 TRBV7-8 . TGTGCCAGCAGCTGGCCGGTGGGACAGTCCCACTCTGGGGCCAACGTCCTGACTTTC CASSWPVGQSHSGANVLTF
TRBD2 TRBJ2-3 TRBV6-1 . TGTGCCAGCAGTGCGACTAGCGGGGGCACAGATACGCAGTATTTT CASSATSGGTDTQYF
TRBD1 TRBJ1-4 TRBV6-1 . TGTGCCAGCACCCAGACAGGGGCAACTAATGAAAAACTGTTTTTT CASTQTGATNEKLFF
. TRBJ1-2 TRBV12-5 . TGTGCTAGTGGTTTGGTACTGGGTAGGGGGAAATATGGCTACACCTTC CASGLVLGRGKYGYTF
. TRBJ2-3 TRBV18 . TGTGCCAGCTCACCACCGTGGGGGGGCGATACGCAGTATTTT CASSPPWGGDTQYF
TRBD1 TRBJ2-2 TRBV5-6 . TGTGCCAGCAGCCGACAGGGCCGGCGCGCGGAGCTGTTTTTT CASSRQGRRAELFF
TRBD2 TRBJ2-1 TRBV25-1 . TGTGCCAGCAGTCCCGTCACGAGGAGCGGGGGTTCCAATGAGCAGTTCTTC CASSPVTRSGGSNEQFF
. TRBJ1-2 TRBV19 once TGTGCCAGTAGTATAGAAGGGACATTCTATGGCTACACCTTC CASSIEGTFYGYTF
. TRBJ1-2 TRBV27 few TGTGCCAGCAGTTTTTTCCGGGACTCCGATGGCTATGGCTACACCTTC CASSFFRDSDGYGYTF
TRBD1 TRBJ2-5 TRBV7-2 . TGTGCCAGCAGCTTATCCAGGGGGCGAGAGACCCAGTACTTC CASSLSRGRETQYF
. TRBJ1-3 TRBV7-8 . TGTGCCAGCAGCTTGTTCTTGAGCAGTGACAGCTCTGGAAACACCATATATTTT CASSLFLSSDSSGNTIYF
. TRBJ1-3 TRBV5-4 . TGTGCCAGCAGCTCTGGACAGATTACTGGAAACACCATATATTTT CASSSGQITGNTIYF
. TRBJ2-4 TRBV9 once TGTGCCAGCAGCGTAGGGGGGGGCTCCAAAAACATTCAGTACTTC CASSVGGGSKNIQYF
TRBD2 TRBJ2-5 TRBV19 . TGTGCCAGTAGTATTAATGCGGCGGGGGGTTTATCAGAGACCCAGTACTTC CASSINAAGGLSETQYF
TRBD1 TRBJ2-3 TRBV27 . TGTGCCAGCAGGGGTATAGGGACAGGGGACTCAGATACGCAGTATTTT CASRGIGTGDSDTQYF
. TRBJ1-6 TRBV7-2 . TGTGCCAGCAGCATTCAGAATTGGAATTCACCCCTCCACTTT CASSIQNWNSPLHF
TRBD2 TRBJ2-3 TRBV9 . TGTGCCAGCAGCTTGCGGACTAGCGCGCCCCTCGGAGATACGCAGTATTTT CASSLRTSAPLGDTQYF
. TRBJ1-5 TRBV2 . TGTGCCAGCAGTGATGGGGGGAGGAATCAGCCCCAGCATTTT CASSDGGRNQPQHF
TRBD1 TRBJ2-2 TRBV6-5 . TGTGCCAGCAGCTCAACTCAGGGGGCGGGGGAGCTGTTTTTT CASSSTQGAGELFF
. TRBJ2-5 TRBV7-6 . TGTGCCAGCAGCTCAGCCATCCGGGAGACCCAGTACTTC CASSSAIRETQYF
TRBD1 TRBJ2-5 TRBV5-6 . TGTGCCAGCAGCTTGTTGGACAGGGAGACCCAGTACTTC CASSLLDRETQYF
. TRBJ2-5 TRBV4-3 . TGCGCCAGCAGCCAAGATGTGGGCAAGACCCAAGAGACCCAGTACTTC CASSQDVGKTQETQYF
. TRBJ1-1 TRBV7-6 . TGTGCCAGCAGCTTAGACGGCAGCGAGAACACTGAAGCTTTCTTT CASSLDGSENTEAFF
. TRBJ1-2 TRBV2 . TGTGCCAGCAGTGAAAAATCTGGCAGGGGCGCCTACGGCTACACCTTC CASSEKSGRGAYGYTF
TRBD2 TRBJ2-5 TRBV6-1 . TGTGCCAGCAGTGAAGAGATAGCGGGGGCGAAGACCCAGTACTTC CASSEEIAGAKTQYF
TRBD1 TRBJ1-5 TRBV5-1 . TGCGCCAGCAGCCGGGACAGGGGGAGCAATCAGCCCCAGCATTTT CASSRDRGSNQPQHF
TRBD1 TRBJ2-7 TRBV6-5 once TGTGCCAGCAGTGGGGACAGTCTGGAGCAGTACTTC CASSGDSLEQYF
TRBD1 TRBJ1-2 TRBV7-2 . TGTGCCAGCAGCTTAGTGTCCCGGGACAGCCAGACGCGCGGCTACACCTTC CASSLVSRDSQTRGYTF
. TRBJ2-5 TRBV18 . TGTGCCAGCTCACGGACCGGGACTTTTTTCCAGTACTTC CASSRTGTFFQYF
TRBD1 TRBJ1-2 TRBV5-4 . TGTGCCAGCAGCCCCGATGGACAGGTAGACTATGGCTACACCTTC CASSPDGQVDYGYTF
. TRBJ2-1 TRBV4-1 . TGCGCCAGCAGCCAAGCCCCGGGTCTAGGACTTTACAATGAGCAGTTCTTC CASSQAPGLGLYNEQFF
TRBD1 TRBJ1-5 TRBV2 once TGTGCCAGCAGGGTGGGACAGCCAGGTAATCAGCCCCAGCATTTT CASRVGQPGNQPQHF